The rows below give T cell receptor beta chains drawn from one sample of a study of T-cell reconstitution after alpha-beta-depleted transplantation in children. A single record per CDR3 protein comes from TCRdb applying MiXCR to the PCR reads. The sample carries a few hundred thousand distinct CDR3 sequences, 9.7% recorded once. The material sequenced was PBMCs from the stem cell graft donor, taken from the stem cell graft. The receptors derive from a human donor who donated a stem cell graft to a child with SCID. The CDR3 runs from the conserved cysteine through the conserved F or W. The D gene is left open where the match is weak. Where a row states a size, it is once, few, many or the class of an expanded clone; other rows omit it.

v_call	clone_size	d_call	j_call	cdr3_nt	cdr3_aa
TRBV7-9	many	-	TRBJ1-2	TGTGCCAGCAGCTTAGAAGGCTATGGCTACACCTTC	CASSLEGYGYTF
TRBV20-1	few	-	TRBJ2-1	TGCAGTGCTAGCGGGACGGCCTCCTACAATGAGCAGTTCTTC	CSASGTASYNEQFF
TRBV2	few	-	TRBJ1-1	TGTGCCAGCAGTGGTGACAGTCCTGAAGCTTTCTTT	CASSGDSPEAFF
TRBV5-1	many	-	TRBJ1-1	TGCGCCAGCAGCTTGTCGAGTGTGAACACTGAAGCTTTCTTT	CASSLSSVNTEAFF
TRBV3-1	many	TRBD1	TRBJ2-2	TGTGCCAGCAGCCAAGGGGCAGGGGGAGCCACCGGGGAGCTGTTTTTT	CASSQGAGGATGELFF
TRBV7-2	many	TRBD1	TRBJ1-5	TGTGCCAGCAGCCGACAGGGCCGGAGCAATCAGCCCCAGCATTTT	CASSRQGRSNQPQHF
TRBV12-3/TRBV12-4	many	-	TRBJ1-1	TGTGCCAGCAGTCCGGTCGGCCGAAACACTGAAGCTTTCTTT	CASSPVGRNTEAFF
TRBV20-1	many	TRBD1	TRBJ2-7	TGCAGTGCTAGAGAACAGGGGTTCGCCTACGAGCAGTACTTC	CSAREQGFAYEQYF
TRBV20-1	many	-	TRBJ1-2	TGCAGTGCTAGAGAAGGCCGAGGCTTCTATGGCTACACCTTC	CSAREGRGFYGYTF
TRBV6-6	-	-	TRBJ2-1	TGTGCCAGCAGGACGGGTGCCTACAATGAGCAGTTCTTC	CASRTGAYNEQFF
TRBV5-1	few	-	TRBJ2-6	TGCGCCAGCAGCTTGACGGACGGCGGGGCCAACGTCCTGACTTTC	CASSLTDGGANVLTF
TRBV5-1	many	-	TRBJ1-4	TGCGCCAGCAGCCCGGAGGGTATGATAGACGAAAAACTGTTTTTT	CASSPEGMIDEKLFF
TRBV12-3/TRBV12-4	many	-	TRBJ1-5	TGTGCCAGCAGTTTACGGGTCAATCAGCCCCAGCATTTT	CASSLRVNQPQHF
TRBV29-1	-	-	TRBJ2-5	TGCAGCGTTGCACTACGCGAGACCCAGTACTTC	CSVALRETQYF
TRBV20-1	many	-	TRBJ1-1	TGCAGTGCTAGAGTCAAGACAGCCCCGAACACTGAAGCTTTCTTT	CSARVKTAPNTEAFF
TRBV10-3	many	-	TRBJ1-5	TGTGCCATCAGTGATAAAGGTAATCGTCAGCCCCAGCATTTT	CAISDKGNRQPQHF
TRBV20-1	many	-	TRBJ2-2	TGCAGTGCGAGGGGGGGGGCCTACACCGGGGAGCTGTTTTTT	CSARGGAYTGELFF
TRBV7-2	many	TRBD1	TRBJ2-7	TGTGCCAGCAGCTTGGACAGGGGGCCCACCTACGAGCAGTACTTC	CASSLDRGPTYEQYF
TRBV5-1	many	-	TRBJ1-2	TGCGCCAGCAGCTTTCGCCAAGACGCCTATGGCTACACCTTC	CASSFRQDAYGYTF
TRBV5-1	many	-	TRBJ2-7	TGCGCCAGCAGCCTAGGCCGGAACGAGCAGTACTTC	CASSLGRNEQYF
TRBV15	-	-	TRBJ1-2	TGTGCCACCAGCAGAGAAGGTGGGGGATCCTATGGCTACACCTTC	CATSREGGGSYGYTF
TRBV28	-	-	TRBJ2-7	TGTGCCAGCAGTTTAGGGGCGGAATACGAGCAGTACTTC	CASSLGAEYEQYF
TRBV5-5	few	-	TRBJ1-4	TGTGCCAGCAGCTCGCGGCCGGGAAATGAAAAACTGTTTTTT	CASSSRPGNEKLFF
TRBV6-2/TRBV6-3	many	-	TRBJ1-5	TGTGCCAGCGGCCGGGACGGAATAGGGCCCCAGCATTTT	CASGRDGIGPQHF
TRBV7-8	many	-	TRBJ2-1	TGTGCCAGCAGCTACCTTGAAGGCGATGAGCAGTTCTTC	CASSYLEGDEQFF
TRBV6-5	many	-	TRBJ2-5	TGTGCCAGCAGTTACGGTGCGTCCAACCAAGAGACCCAGTACTTC	CASSYGASNQETQYF
TRBV5-1	many	TRBD1	TRBJ1-2	TGCGCCAGCAGCTTGTCTAACAGGGGTTCGAGTGGCTACACCTTC	CASSLSNRGSSGYTF